This TCR beta chain was observed in a study of T cell responses to AZD1222 COVID-19 vaccine. Notes on the study in general: There were mostly white British donors and more females than males, and clonal diversity was possibly underestimated.

The method was immunoSEQ multiplex PCR; TCRdb's version includes in-frame clones alone and lacks a portion of them. The sample consists of some 190,000 clones, around nine tenths of them appearing once. This clone was recorded only once. The antigen is unknown. This TCR was sampled from an adult who received the AZD1222 COVID-19 vaccine. Sample: peripheral blood, taken 28 days after the second AZD1222 dose.

The CDR3 DNA sequence: TGTGCCACCAGCAGAGACCCAGGGGTTCTAGGGGGCTACACCTTC. This gives the protein CATSRDPGVLGGYTF. The rearrangement joins TRBV15 to TRBJ1-2; tentatively, D is TRBD1 (6 bases). This CDR3 has 15 residues. Trimming removed 0 bases at V and 8 bases at J, with 16 bases between. The germline gives CDR1 LNHNV, CDR2 YYDKDF (reference sequence).